A selection of T cell receptor beta chains follows, all from one sample in a study of T-cell memory formation after mild COVID-19. Each CDR3 protein gets one entry after TCRdb re-called the 5' RACE reads with MiXCR. The sample holds fewer than 700,000 distinct CDR3 sequences, less than 25% seen once. The sample taken for sequencing was PBMCs or a T cell subset sorted from them (not recorded which). These receptors originate from an adult woman who had mild COVID-19 (a few samples of this study predate the infection). Cell type and time point are not known. Both conserved end residues are part of each CDR3. D genes are given only for firm matches. Clone size is given for some rows only: seen once, a few or many times, or a class if the clone is expanded.

clone_size j_call v_call d_call cdr3_nt cdr3_aa
- TRBJ1-5 TRBV6-6 - TGTGCCAGCAGTTACCCGGGACAAGGTCAGCCCCAGCATTTT CASSYPGQGQPQHF
few TRBJ1-1 TRBV7-2 - TGTGCCAGCAGCTCTAGGGGGGGGCCTCATGAAGCTTTCTTT CASSSRGGPHEAFF
- TRBJ1-2 TRBV6-5 - TGTGCCAGCAGTTACAGGCCCCAGGATGGCTACACCTTC CASSYRPQDGYTF
few TRBJ2-2 TRBV5-1 - TGCGCCAGCAACCGGGACACCAACACCGGGGAGCTGTTTTTT CASNRDTNTGELFF
- TRBJ2-3 TRBV9 - TGTGCCAGCAGCGTAGAGGGGGTGACTAGCACAGATACGCAGTATTTT CASSVEGVTSTDTQYF
- TRBJ1-5 TRBV12-3/TRBV12-4 TRBD1 TGTGCCAGCGGAACAGGGGGACCTAATCAGCCCCAGCATTTT CASGTGGPNQPQHF
few TRBJ1-1 TRBV7-9 - TGTGCCAGCAGCTACGGACTGTTGGAGGATTCTGAAGCTTTCTTT CASSYGLLEDSEAFF
- TRBJ2-7 TRBV4-3 TRBD1 TGCGCCAGCAGCCAGGACAGGACGATAGCCTACGAGCAGTACTTC CASSQDRTIAYEQYF
few TRBJ2-7 TRBV3-1 TRBD2 TGTGCCAGCAGCCAAGTAGTTAGCGGGGCGTCCTACGAGCAGTACTTC CASSQVVSGASYEQYF
- TRBJ2-1 TRBV7-2 - TGTGCCAGCAGCTTTGGCACTGTGGATGAGCAGTTCTTC CASSFGTVDEQFF
- TRBJ2-7 TRBV15 - TGTGCCACCAGCCGAATAGTAACTGGCGCCTACGAGCAGTACTTC CATSRIVTGAYEQYF
many TRBJ1-5 TRBV7-2 - TGTGCCAGCAGCTTCGAGCCAGGGTTGAAGCCCCAGCATTTT CASSFEPGLKPQHF
- TRBJ2-3 TRBV4-1 TRBD1 TGCGCCAGCAGCCAAGTCGGACAGGGGGATACGCAGTATTTT CASSQVGQGDTQYF
many TRBJ2-1 TRBV13 - TGTGCCAGCAGCTTAGGCACGGGACAAAGGAATGAGCAGTTCTTC CASSLGTGQRNEQFF
many TRBJ2-1 TRBV25-1 TRBD2 TGTGCCAGCAGTGAAACTAGCGGGAGGGGTACCTACAATGAGCAGTTCTTC CASSETSGRGTYNEQFF
- TRBJ2-1 TRBV11-3 - TGTGCCAGCAGCTCCCTGCGGGACCGTGAGCAGTTCTTC CASSSLRDREQFF
- TRBJ2-7 TRBV14 TRBD1 TGTGCCAGCAGCCAAGAATTAGGCAGGGGGCCTGCCGAGCAGTACTTC CASSQELGRGPAEQYF
many TRBJ2-1 TRBV24-1 TRBD2 TGTGCCACCGCGCAACGCGGGGGGGTCTACAATGAGCAGTTCTTC CATAQRGGVYNEQFF
- TRBJ2-1 TRBV18 - TGTGCCAGCTCGCTCACTGTTTCTGAGCAGTTCTTC CASSLTVSEQFF
- TRBJ1-1 TRBV3-1 TRBD1 TGTGCCAGCAGCCAGACAGGGGGTGAAGCTTTCTTT CASSQTGGEAFF
- TRBJ1-2 TRBV5-6 - TGTGCCAGCAGCTCAACCCCGTTGCGGGGCTACACCTTC CASSSTPLRGYTF
- TRBJ2-1 TRBV11-2 - TGTGCCAGCAGCTCTCCACAGGGTACGGGGCTTAATGAGCAGTTCTTC CASSSPQGTGLNEQFF
- TRBJ2-7 TRBV29-1 TRBD2 TGCAGCGTTCATCATCGGGCTAGCGGAGATAGCTACGAGCAGTACTTC CSVHHRASGDSYEQYF
few TRBJ2-7 TRBV12-3/TRBV12-4 TRBD1 TGTGCCAGCAGTCGAAGGGGGCACTACGAGCAGTACTTC CASSRRGHYEQYF
- TRBJ2-1 TRBV6-5 - TGTGCCAGTAGTAAAGGGAAGTCCTACAATGAGCAGTTCTTC CASSKGKSYNEQFF
- TRBJ2-1 TRBV6-1 TRBD1 TGTGCCAGCGGACAGGGGATACGTGAGCAGTTCTTC CASGQGIREQFF
- TRBJ2-1 TRBV2 - TGTGCCAGCAGAGCTACCTCGGCAAGGTACAATGAGCAGTTCTTC CASRATSARYNEQFF
- TRBJ2-3 TRBV14 - TGTGCCAGCAGCCAAGGACTTGATGAGCCAGATACGCAGTATTTT CASSQGLDEPDTQYF
many TRBJ2-5 TRBV5-1 TRBD1 TGCGCCAGCAGCGGACTACTACAGGGGGCAGGAGAGACCCAGTACTTC CASSGLLQGAGETQYF
- TRBJ2-1 TRBV9 TRBD2 TGTGCCAGCAGCGCCGGACTAGCGGAGCCCGCCCCCGAGCAGTTCTTC CASSAGLAEPAPEQFF
- TRBJ2-4 TRBV12-3/TRBV12-4 - TGTGCCAGCAGTTTAGGGACAGTGTGGAACATTAAGTACTTC CASSLGTVWNIKYF
few TRBJ1-5 TRBV7-2 TRBD1 TGTGCCAGCAGCCGCCTACTAGGGACAGGGGGCAATCAGCCCCAGCATTTT CASSRLLGTGGNQPQHF
- TRBJ2-7 TRBV6-2/TRBV6-3 TRBD1 TGTGCCAGCAGCCCCTACAGGGGGCCGTCCTACGAGCAGTACTTC CASSPYRGPSYEQYF
- TRBJ2-1 TRBV21-1 - - CASSRWAVGSSYNEQFF
few TRBJ2-2 TRBV20-1 TRBD2 TGCAGTGCCCGAGGGGAGGGAAAGAACACCGGGGAGCTGTTTTTT CSARGEGKNTGELFF